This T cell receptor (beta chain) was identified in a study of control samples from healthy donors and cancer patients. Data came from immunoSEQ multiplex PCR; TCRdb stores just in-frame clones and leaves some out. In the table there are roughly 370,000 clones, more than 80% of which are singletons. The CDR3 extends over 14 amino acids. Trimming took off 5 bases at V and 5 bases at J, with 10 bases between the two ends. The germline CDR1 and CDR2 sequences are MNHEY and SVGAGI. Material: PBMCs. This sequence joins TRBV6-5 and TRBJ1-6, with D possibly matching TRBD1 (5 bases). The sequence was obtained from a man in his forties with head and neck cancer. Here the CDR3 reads CASSKGPNNSPLHF. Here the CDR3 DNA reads TGTGCCAGCAGTAAGGGACCGAATAATTCACCCCTCCACTTT.